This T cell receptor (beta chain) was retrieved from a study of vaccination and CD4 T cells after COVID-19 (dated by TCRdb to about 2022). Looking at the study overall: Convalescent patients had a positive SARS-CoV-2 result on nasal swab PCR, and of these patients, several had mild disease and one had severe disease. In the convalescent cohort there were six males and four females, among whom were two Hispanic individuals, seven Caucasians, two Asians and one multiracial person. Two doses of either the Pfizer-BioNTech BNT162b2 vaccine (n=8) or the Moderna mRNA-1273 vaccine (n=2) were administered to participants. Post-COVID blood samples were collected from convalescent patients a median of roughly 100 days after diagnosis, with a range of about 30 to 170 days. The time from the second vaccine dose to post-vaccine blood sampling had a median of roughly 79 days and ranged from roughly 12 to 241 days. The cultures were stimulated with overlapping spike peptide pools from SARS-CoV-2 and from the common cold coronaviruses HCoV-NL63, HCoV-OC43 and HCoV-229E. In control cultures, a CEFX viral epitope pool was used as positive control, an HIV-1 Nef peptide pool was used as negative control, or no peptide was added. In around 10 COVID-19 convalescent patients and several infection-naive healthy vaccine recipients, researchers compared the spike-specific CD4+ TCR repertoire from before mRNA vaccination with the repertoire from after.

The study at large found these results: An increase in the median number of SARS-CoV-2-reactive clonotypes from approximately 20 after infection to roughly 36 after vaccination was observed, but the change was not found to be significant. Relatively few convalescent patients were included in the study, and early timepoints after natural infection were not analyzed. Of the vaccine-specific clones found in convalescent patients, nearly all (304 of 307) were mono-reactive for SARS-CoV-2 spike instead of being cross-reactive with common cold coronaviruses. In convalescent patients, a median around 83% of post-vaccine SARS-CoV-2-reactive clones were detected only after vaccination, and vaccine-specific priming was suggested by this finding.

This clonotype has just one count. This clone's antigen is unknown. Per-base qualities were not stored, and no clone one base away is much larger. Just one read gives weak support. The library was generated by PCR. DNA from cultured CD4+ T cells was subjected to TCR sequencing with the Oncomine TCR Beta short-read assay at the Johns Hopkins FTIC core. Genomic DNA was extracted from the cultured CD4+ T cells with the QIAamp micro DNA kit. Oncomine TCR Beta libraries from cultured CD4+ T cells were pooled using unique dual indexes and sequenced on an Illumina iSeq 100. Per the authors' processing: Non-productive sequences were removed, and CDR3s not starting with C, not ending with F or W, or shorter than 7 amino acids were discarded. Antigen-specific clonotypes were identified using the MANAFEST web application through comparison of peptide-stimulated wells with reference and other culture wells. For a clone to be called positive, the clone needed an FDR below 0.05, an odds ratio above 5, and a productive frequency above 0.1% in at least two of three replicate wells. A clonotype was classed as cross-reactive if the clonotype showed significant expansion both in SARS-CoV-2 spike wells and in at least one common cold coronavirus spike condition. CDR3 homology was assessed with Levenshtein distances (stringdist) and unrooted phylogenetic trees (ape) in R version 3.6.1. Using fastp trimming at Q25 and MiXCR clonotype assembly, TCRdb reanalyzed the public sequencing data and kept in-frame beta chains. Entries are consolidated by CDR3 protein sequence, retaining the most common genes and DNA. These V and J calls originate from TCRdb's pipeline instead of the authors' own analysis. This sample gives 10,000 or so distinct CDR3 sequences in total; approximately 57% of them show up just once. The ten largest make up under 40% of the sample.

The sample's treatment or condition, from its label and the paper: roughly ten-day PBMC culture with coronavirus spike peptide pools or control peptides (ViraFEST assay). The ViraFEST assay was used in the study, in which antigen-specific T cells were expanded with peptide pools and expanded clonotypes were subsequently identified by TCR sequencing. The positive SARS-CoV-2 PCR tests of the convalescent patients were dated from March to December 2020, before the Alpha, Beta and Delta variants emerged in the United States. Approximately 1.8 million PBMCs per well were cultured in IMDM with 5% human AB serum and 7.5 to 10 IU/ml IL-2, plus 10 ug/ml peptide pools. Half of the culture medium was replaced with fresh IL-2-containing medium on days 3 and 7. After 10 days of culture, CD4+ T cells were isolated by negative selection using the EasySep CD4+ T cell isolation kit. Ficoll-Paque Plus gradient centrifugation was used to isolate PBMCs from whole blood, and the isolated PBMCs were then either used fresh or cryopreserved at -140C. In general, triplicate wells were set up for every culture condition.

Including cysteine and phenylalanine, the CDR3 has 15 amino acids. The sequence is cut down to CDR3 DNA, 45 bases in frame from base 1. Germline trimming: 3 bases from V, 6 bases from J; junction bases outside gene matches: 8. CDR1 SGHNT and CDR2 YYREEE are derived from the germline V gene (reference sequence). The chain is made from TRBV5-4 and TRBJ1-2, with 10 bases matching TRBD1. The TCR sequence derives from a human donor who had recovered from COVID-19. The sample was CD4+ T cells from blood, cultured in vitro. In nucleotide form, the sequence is TGTGCCAGCAGCTCGGGGACAGGGGAGTGGAATGGCTACACCTTC. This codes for CASSSGTGEWNGYTF. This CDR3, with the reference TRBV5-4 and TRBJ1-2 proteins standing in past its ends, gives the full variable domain ETGVTQSPTHLIKTRGQQVTLRCSSQSGHNTVSWYQQALGQGPQFIFQYYREEENGRGNFPPRFSGLQFPNYSSELNVNALELDDSALYLCASSSGTGEWNGYTFGSGTRLTVV.